In its sample, the clone carrying this TCR beta chain was seen a few times. What it recognizes is unknown. Trimming pared 4 bases from V and 2 bases from J, leaving 13 bases between. The CDR3 extends over 15 amino acids. The germline gives CDR1 SGDLS, CDR2 YYNGEE. These data belong to a study of cytomegalovirus exposure and HLA in healthy donors. Whole-study findings and limits: Through in vitro validation, three CMV-associated chains were shown to be specific for CMV antigens. Equally common other TCR beta chains were less clonally expanded than HLA-associated ones, a later analysis found. In a later analysis, a missense DCLRE1C variant was linked to TCR beta V- and J-gene trimming.

60 Vbeta and 13 Jbeta primers were used in PCR. This table comes from immunoSEQ multiplex PCR, and its TCRdb copy is limited to in-frame clones, with some not included. Of under 250,000 clones in the sample, about 80% were seen once. Sequencing used PBMCs. The chain has TRBV9 and TRBJ2-1; D call uncertain. This sequence originates from a man in his forties in good health and CMV-seropositive. The CDR3 region is CASSTRPETYNEQFF. The CDR3 DNA is TGTGCCAGCAGCACCCGACCGGAGACCTACAATGAGCAGTTCTTC.